Below, 18 T cell receptor beta chains from the same sample are listed, as sequenced in a study of CD8 T cells in ankylosing spondylitis. Study outcomes and limitations: There was a TCR beta motif, made of several highly homologous variants, that appeared characteristic of ankylosing spondylitis blood.

Each CDR3 protein gets one entry after TCRdb re-called the 5' RACE reads with MiXCR. The sample lists almost 400,000 distinct CDR3 sequences, 20% to 25% occurring once. Antigens of these TCRs are unknown. Sequencing used blood, either unsorted or a sorted T cell fraction (not recorded which). These receptor sequences come from a male donor with ankylosing spondylitis.

This clonotype came up many times. The chain is built from TRBV20-1 and TRBJ1-1; D uncertain. The CDR3 contains 13 residues. Germline loops: CDR1 DFQATT, CDR2 SNEGSKA (reference sequence). The V and J ends lost 5 bases and 1 base respectively, with 11 bases between them. CDR3 nucleotide sequence: TGCAGTGCTGAGGCTTGGGGGAACACTGAAGCTTTCTTT. Its protein is CSAEAWGNTEAFF.

This clonotype was picked up a small number of times. The chain couples TRBV12-3 or TRBV12-4 to TRBJ2-4, with D hard to call. The length of the CDR3 is 12 residues. V dropped 5 bases and J dropped 8 bases, with 10 bases sitting between them. The CDR3 here is CASSPNWDIQYF. The CDR3 DNA reads TGTGCCAGCAGTCCCAACTGGGACATTCAGTACTTC.

As DNA, the CDR3 is TGCAGCGTTGCATCTAGCGGGGGCTCCTACGAGCAGTACTTC. It is translated as CSVASSGGSYEQYF. The chain is built from TRBV29-1 and TRBJ2-7; 10 bases agree with TRBD2. Germline CDR1 SQVTM, CDR2 ANQGSEA. Germline trimming cut 4 bases from V and 0 bases from J; bases unmatched to any gene: 3. The CDR3 runs to 14 residues.

The J gene is TRBJ1-3, the V gene TRBV29-1; D is unresolved. CDR1 SQVTM and CDR2 ANQGSEA come from the germline V gene. This CDR3 comprises 16 residues. The V end was cut by 3 bases, the J end by 0 bases, with 15 bases between. CDR3 nucleotides: TGCAGCGTTGAGGACCCGACCACCACCTCTGGAAACACCATATATTTT. Amino acids: CSVEDPTTTSGNTIYF.

This chain connects TRBV10-2 to TRBJ1-1; D call uncertain. Germline lookup yields CDR1 WSHSY and CDR2 SAAADI. This CDR3 is 13 amino acids long. V was shortened by 3 bases and J by 6 bases, with 11 bases between the two germline ends. CDR3 coding DNA: TGCGCCAGCAGTGAAGTAGTCGGAGCTGAAGCTTTCTTT. This gives the protein CASSEVVGAEAFF.

The chain combines TRBV5-1 with TRBJ1-5; no reliable D call. V dropped 0 bases and J dropped 3 bases, with 7 bases sitting between them. Germline values: CDR1 SGHRS, CDR2 YFSETQ. The length of the CDR3 is 14 residues. CDR3 region: CASSLEPNNQPQHF. For the CDR3, the DNA is TGCGCCAGCAGCTTGGAGCCAAACAATCAGCCCCAGCATTTT. The variable domain in full, with the rest retrieved from reference TRBV5-1 and TRBJ1-5, is KAGVTQTPRYLIKTRGQQVTLSCSPISGHRSVSWYQQTPGQGLQFLFEYFSETQRNKGNFPGRFSGRQFSNSRSEMNVSTLELGDSALYLCASSLEPNNQPQHFGDGTRLSIL.

Comments on this clonotype: At one end the junction does not follow the germline gene, possibly because of a read error. The gene calls are TRBV10-3 and TRBJ1-5, with 9 bases fitting TRBD1. The CDR3 is 15 residues long. Germline CDR1 reads ENHRY; CDR2 reads SYGVKD. This CDR3 is CAISEGTGGVQPQRF. Here the CDR3 DNA reads TGTGCCATCAGTGAGGGAACAGGGGGCGTCCAGCCCCAGCGTTTT.

This clonotype was recorded a few times. This chain links TRBV12-3 or TRBV12-4 with TRBJ2-1; D is possibly TRBD1 (5 bases). V lost 1 base and J 6 bases, leaving 10 bases between the germline ends. The CDR3 contains 14 residues. The CDR3 region is CASSLVGHGNEQFF. The CDR3 DNA sequence: TGTGCCAGCAGTTTAGTCGGACACGGCAATGAGCAGTTCTTC.

The table lists this clonotype with a few counts. V gene TRBV6-4 combines with J gene TRBJ2-1; TRBD2 is a possible D gene (5 bases). With 6 bases removed from V and 6 bases from J, the gap between germline ends came to 9 bases. Germline V CDR1 and CDR2: MRHNA, SNTAGT. The CDR3 contains 12 residues. The CDR3 coding sequence is TGTGCCAGCAGAGCGGAAAGCAATGAGCAGTTCTTC. Translated, it gives CASRAESNEQFF.

The V and J genes are TRBV7-9 and TRBJ2-5, with 9 bases lining up with TRBD1. CDR1 is SEHNR and CDR2 is FQNEAQ in the germline V gene (reference sequence). Trimming at V came to 5 bases and at J to 3 bases, leaving 7 bases not matched to a gene. The CDR3 runs 15 residues. Here the CDR3 DNA reads TGTGCCAGCAGCGCCGGGACAGGGTCGGAAGAGACCCAGTACTTC. Protein product: CASSAGTGSEETQYF.

There are many counts of this clonotype. The J gene is TRBJ2-5, the V gene TRBV12-3 or TRBV12-4, with a weak D call TRBD2 (6 bases). The CDR3 contains 13 residues. V was cut by 6 bases and J by 2 bases, with 10 bases left in between. This CDR3 is CASRWAGQETQYF. In nucleotides, the CDR3 is TGTGCCAGCAGGTGGGCGGGGCAAGAGACCCAGTACTTC.

This clonotype was seen repeatedly, ten times or more. The chain couples TRBV7-9 to TRBJ2-7; D might be TRBD1 (7 bases). Trimming cost V 2 bases and J 4 bases, with 15 bases left between them. Per germline, CDR1 SEHNR and CDR2 FQNEAQ (reference sequence). This CDR3 comprises 15 residues. The chain's CDR3 is CASSLSQGGSYEQYF. CDR3 in DNA: TGTGCCAGCAGCTTATCGCAGGGGGGTTCTTACGAGCAGTACTTC.

The chain employs TRBV7-2 and TRBJ1-1; TRBD1 agrees at 9 bases. V dropped 5 bases and J dropped 5; count of bases not matched to a gene: 9. This CDR3 is built from 15 residues. From germline, CDR1 is SGHTA and CDR2 FQGNSA. The CDR3 loop reads CASSTEQGARTEAFF. The DNA of the CDR3 is TGTGCCAGCAGCACTGAACAGGGGGCGCGGACTGAAGCTTTCTTT.

This clonotype was seen a handful of times. The V and J genes are TRBV29-1 and TRBJ2-5, with D maybe TRBD1 (6 bases). CDR3 size: 13 residues. Germline V lookup: CDR1 SQVTM, CDR2 ANQGSEA. Trimming pared 7 bases from V and 5 bases from J, leaving 17 bases between. The CDR3 spells CSGKQGPRETQYF. In DNA form, the CDR3 reads TGCAGCGGCAAACAGGGACCTAGGGAGACCCAGTACTTC.

In nucleotides, the CDR3 is TGTGCCAGCAGCCTCACAGTAGCGGGAGACACAGATACGCAGTATTTT. Encoded protein: CASSLTVAGDTDTQYF. The chain recombines TRBV9 with TRBJ2-3; TRBD2 matches 9 bases. This CDR3 is 16 amino acids long. Trimming removed 4 bases from V and 2 bases from J; junction bases left unmatched: 8. CDR1 is SGDLS, CDR2 YYNGEE, per germline. Full variable domain (rest looked up from reference TRBV9 and TRBJ2-3): DSGVTQTPKHLITATGQRVTLRCSPRSGDLSVYWYQQSLDQGLQFLIQYYNGEERAKGNILERFSAQQFPDLHSELNLSSLELGDSALYFCASSLTVAGDTDTQYFGPGTRLTVL.

V and J are TRBV6-1 and TRBJ2-3, with D unresolved. CDR1 is MNHNS and CDR2 is SASEGT in the germline V gene. The CDR3 has 14 residues. The ends were cut back, 7 bases at V and 5 bases at J, with 16 bases in the middle. CDR3 DNA sequence: TGTGCCAGCACCCGGACCGGCGGTCAAGATACGCAGTATTTT. Residues: CASTRTGGQDTQYF.

Only a few counts were recorded for this clonotype. The chain has TRBV4-3 and TRBJ2-1; 9 bases line up with TRBD2. Trimming removed 2 bases from V and 6 bases from J; junction bases left unmatched: 11. The length of the CDR3 is 17 residues. CDR1 and CDR2 from the germline V gene are LGHNA and YSLEER. DNA of the CDR3: TGCGCCAGCAGCCAATTCGCCGATAGCGGGAGAGGCAATGAGCAGTTCTTC. Residues: CASSQFADSGRGNEQFF.

This chain links TRBV20-1 with TRBJ1-1; D remains unclear. The V gene's germline CDR1 is DFQATT and CDR2 SNEGSKA (reference sequence). CDR3 length: 13 residues. V lost 6 bases to trimming and J lost 6 bases, with 17 bases between them. The CDR3 spells CSAPNIGYPEAFF. The CDR3 DNA sequence: TGCAGTGCCCCGAATATAGGGTACCCTGAAGCTTTCTTT.